This entry is about one T cell receptor beta chain. V lost 6 bases and J lost 7, with 12 bases in between. The CDR3 consists of 12 residues. Per germline, CDR1 SEHNR and CDR2 FQNEAQ (reference sequence). Under the authors' procedure: Scientists estimated how many nucleated cells there were by amplifying reference gene primers. Repertoires were generated with immunoSEQ multiplex PCR, while TCRdb's copy carries only in-frame clones and drops some. Clone size and the V and J calls come from that table; the DNA yielded D and trimming. The sample has roughly 180,000 clones, about 85% seen once. This specimen comes from a study of blood T cell repertoires in COVID-19. Study background: Acute and convalescent COVID-19 samples came from the United States, Italy and Spain. The cDNA or gDNA used as material had been derived from T cells, B-cell-depleted T cells, or PBMCs.

This sequence originates from a man aged 18 to 30 with acute or convalescent COVID-19. Input material: peripheral blood. The rearrangement links TRBV7-9 to TRBJ1-2, with D maybe TRBD1 (6 bases). For the CDR3, the DNA is TGTGCCAGCAGTATACAAGGGGGTGGCTACACCTTC. Protein product: CASSIQGGGYTF.